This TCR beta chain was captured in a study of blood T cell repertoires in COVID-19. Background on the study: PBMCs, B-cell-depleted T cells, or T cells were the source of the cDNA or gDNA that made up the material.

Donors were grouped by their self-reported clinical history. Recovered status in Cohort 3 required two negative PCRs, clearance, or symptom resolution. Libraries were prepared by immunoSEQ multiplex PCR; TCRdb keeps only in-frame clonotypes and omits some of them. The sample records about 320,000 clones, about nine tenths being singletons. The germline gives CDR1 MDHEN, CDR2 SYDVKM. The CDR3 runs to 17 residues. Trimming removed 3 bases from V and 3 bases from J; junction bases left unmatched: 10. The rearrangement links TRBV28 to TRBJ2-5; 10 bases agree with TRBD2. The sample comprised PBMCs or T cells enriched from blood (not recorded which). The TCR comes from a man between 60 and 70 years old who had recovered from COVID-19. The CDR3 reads CASSFLSRLAGEETQYF. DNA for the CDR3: TGTGCCAGCAGTTTCCTTTCCAGGCTAGCGGGAGAAGAGACCCAGTACTTC. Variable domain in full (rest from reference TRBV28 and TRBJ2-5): DVKVTQSSRYLVKRTGEKVFLECVQDMDHENMFWYRQDPGLGLRLIYFSYDVKMKEKGDIPEGYSVSREKKERFSLILESASTNQTSMYLCASSFLSRLAGEETQYFGPGTRLLVL.